The T cell receptor beta chain under discussion was sequenced for a study of shared clonotypes between healthy human individuals (dated by TCRdb to 2018 to 2020). In terms of the full investigation: The cohort included three men and two women between 18 and 49 years of age. Per donor, leukapheresis produced somewhere between about 0.8 and 9.5 billion PBMCs. The study deeply sequenced blood TCR repertoires of about 5 healthy adults to estimate repertoire size and the extent of clonotype sharing between individuals. Different laboratories and diverse techniques were used to prepare libraries and sequence TCR repertoires, to increase sequencing depth and limit assay-specific biases. For each donor, three plates each were used for CD4 naive and CD4 memory, two plates were used for CD8 naive, and one plate was used for CD8 memory.

What the research found in general, with its limitations: The small number of donors limited the genetic and exposure-history diversity represented. Higher generation probabilities were observed for clonotypes shared by all four sorted-subset donors than for non-shared clonotypes. Pairwise subsampling indicated that sequencing depth was expected to affect the degree of clonotype sharing among donors. When a handful of donors were compared, the shared fraction of clonotypes was 5% to 6.5% for naive CD4, about 4% for naive CD8, 2% to 2.5% for memory CD4, and 0.35% to 0.4% for memory CD8. Incomplete sequencing was indicated by rarefaction of sorted-subset datasets, despite the large sequencing depth. Sampling was restricted to blood, and TCR repertoires in tissue are likely to differ from TCR repertoires in blood. Naive subsets generally had larger estimated clonotype richness than memory subsets did.

Points on this clone: Its antigen remains unidentified. No base qualities exist here, and no much larger clone lies one base off it.

The germline V gene (reference sequence) yields SEHNR for CDR1 and FQNEAQ for CDR2. From the cysteine up to the phenylalanine, the CDR3 has a length of 14 residues. The CDR3 DNA has 42 bases and is translated from base 1. Relative to germline, V is 3 bases shorter and J is 4 bases shorter, with 12 bases between their ends. The donors were healthy, HIV-negative adults who had no recently reported acute infections or vaccinations. Every donor was a Caucasian adult living in Nashville, Tennessee, USA. CD4+ T cells were enriched through magnetic negative selection, after which naive cells were positively selected on CD45RA and the remaining negative fraction served as the memory subset. After blood collection by leukapheresis, PBMCs were isolated using Ficoll-Histopaque density gradient centrifugation and then cryopreserved in the vapor phase of liquid nitrogen. Analytical flow cytometry was used to check the purity and quantity of each magnetically sorted T cell population. From each sorted fraction, genomic DNA was isolated and quantified by UV absorbance on a Nanodrop 2000c.

TCR CDR3 regions were amplified from genomic DNA by multiplex PCR using the deep immunoSEQ assay. Extracted genomic DNA from each cell subset was distributed evenly across all wells of several immunoSEQ 96-well plates, and each plate was treated as a replicate. For sorted subsets, 200 to 250 ng of genomic DNA, equivalent to 25,000 to 30,000 T cell genomes, went into each replicate PCR. The purified libraries were quantified using a Qubit 3.0 fluorometer, sized with a Bioanalyzer 2100, and then quantified again using the KAPA Library Quantification kit. Every immunoSEQ 96-well plate was sequenced on a dedicated single-read 150-cycle Illumina NextSeq 550 flow cell. In the authors' own workflow: Because the immunoSEQ output included only junctional sequences and no quality scores, the filtering could not be the same as the filtering used for full-length reads. Sequences were annotated with PyIR, a Python wrapper for IgBLAST v1.9, using IMGT germline references to assign V/J genes and CDR3. Any read was removed if the V/J assignment was weak (E-value above 1e-6), the CDR3 was missing, or the read contained stop codons, out-of-frame junctions, or ambiguous translated residues. V3J clonotypes were defined by identical inferred V gene, J gene, and CDR3 amino acid sequence. Percentage overlap between repertoires was calculated by dividing the number of shared unique clonotypes by the size of the smaller repertoire. Repertoire richness was assessed with RTK rarefaction, the Chao1 estimator, and Recon v2.1 estimates of unobserved clonotypes. Generation probabilities for all TCRbeta clonotypes obtained by the gDNA method from a handful of donors were computed using OLGA. TCRdb re-hosts the immuneACCESS table, in-frame sequences only. Its copies lack some clones; in the studies checked, an unresolved V gene accounts for under half of them, and the cause for the rest is not known. V, J and clone size were drawn from that table, and D and trimming were deduced from the DNA. Across this sample there are roughly 2.5 million clones, with approximately 90% seen only once. The ten largest clones add up to over 0.12% of the sample.

The chain joins TRBV7-9 to TRBJ2-5; the D gene is perhaps TRBD2, from 5 matching bases. The receptor was derived from a man aged 18 to 29 in good health. The specimen was naive CD4+ T cells sorted from blood. This specimen's cell subset or site label, per the study, means: CD45RA+ positively selected. The DNA sequence is given as TGTGCCAGCAGCTTTTCCGGGATCGTAGAGACCCAGTACTTC. It encodes CASSFSGIVETQYF.